This T cell receptor (beta chain) was documented in a study of blood T cell repertoires in COVID-19. Measured with immunoSEQ multiplex PCR; TCRdb has only the in-frame clones, and not every one. The top ten hold 1% to 1.5% of the sample, which has around 380,000 clones, around 87% seen once. V lost 4 bases, J lost 8 bases, and 9 bases lay in between. The CDR3 loop spans 11 amino acids. Germline CDR1 SGHRS, CDR2 YFSETQ. Cohort allocation depended upon clinical history that participants reported. Material: PBMCs or T cells enriched from blood (not recorded which). The TCR sequence derives from a man aged 25-40 years who had recovered from COVID-19. The chain couples TRBV5-1 to TRBJ1-1; tentatively, D is TRBD1 (6 bases). CDR3: CASSKQGEAFF. CDR3 nucleotides: TGCGCCAGCAGCAAACAGGGAGAAGCTTTCTTT. Together with reference TRBV5-1 and TRBJ1-1, the CDR3 gives the full variable domain: KAGVTQTPRYLIKTRGQQVTLSCSPISGHRSVSWYQQTPGQGLQFLFEYFSETQRNKGNFPGRFSGRQFSNSRSEMNVSTLELGDSALYLCASSKQGEAFFGQGTRLTVV.